This TCR beta chain was identified in a study of blood T cell repertoires in COVID-19. Germline-derived CDR1 and CDR2 are SQVTM and ANQGSEA. J lost 8 bases, V lost 6 bases, and 1 base had no gene match. This CDR3 contains 10 residues. Cohort 3 recovery required two negative PCRs, clearance, or symptom resolution. Profiled with immunoSEQ multiplex PCR; TCRdb holds only in-frame clones, not every one. The sample yields under 200,000 clones, about 88% seen once. The chain joins TRBV29-1 to TRBJ2-1, with 7 nucleotides matching TRBD1. Sequenced: PBMCs or T cells enriched from blood (not recorded which). The sequence came from a woman younger than 35 who had recovered from COVID-19. Here the CDR3 reads CSVDRYEQFF. The DNA of the CDR3 is TGCAGCGTGGACAGGTATGAGCAGTTCTTC.